Below are 23 T cell receptor beta chains sequenced from a single sample in a study of human T cells and chemical hapten exposure. Whole blood, unfractionated, served as the material for total RNA extraction. TCRdb re-called the 5' RACE reads through MiXCR, storing one row per CDR3 protein. The table records about 140,000 distinct CDR3 sequences, approximately 4% of them present only once. The receptors stem from a female donor in good health.

The chain couples TRBV30 to TRBJ1-1; D perhaps matches TRBD1 (5 bases). V was shortened by 5 bases and J by 5 bases, with 12 bases between the two germline ends. The germline CDR1 and CDR2 sequences are GTSNPN and SVGIG (reference sequence). This CDR3 is 12 amino acids long. CDR3 loop: CAWSTGGTEAFF. The CDR3 region has the DNA TGTGCCTGGTCTACTGGGGGTACTGAAGCTTTCTTT. Full variable domain (outside the CDR3, taken from reference TRBV30 and TRBJ1-1): SQTIHQWPATLVQPVGSPLSLECTVEGTSNPNLYWYRQAAGRGLQLLFYSVGIGQISSEVPQNLSASRPQDRQFILSSKKLLLSDSGFYLCAWSTGGTEAFFGQGTRLTVV.

This clonotype was observed many times. The chain recombines TRBV10-3 with TRBJ2-7; 8 nucleotides line up with TRBD1. Germline V gives CDR1 ENHRY, CDR2 SYGVKD. The CDR3 consists of 13 residues. The V gene end was trimmed by 5 bases and the J gene end by 3 bases; junction bases not matched to a gene: 3. The CDR3, as DNA: TGTGCCATCAGTACAGGGGGAGGCTACGAGCAGTACTTC. Protein sequence: CAISTGGGYEQYF.

This clonotype was observed at least ten times. The CDR3 DNA sequence: TGTGCCAGCAGTAGAGACAGGGCGGTCACTGAAGCTTTCTTT. Its protein product is CASSRDRAVTEAFF. The chain joins TRBV5-5 to TRBJ1-1; 7 nucleotides agree with TRBD1. The CDR3 is made up of 14 amino acids. The germline V gene encodes CDR1 SGHKS and CDR2 YYEKEE (reference sequence). Trimming took 5 bases from V and 4 from J; bases not matched to a gene: 8.

In its sample, this clonotype was seen many times. The chain uses TRBV3-1 and TRBJ1-6; no clear D. The CDR3 is made up of 14 amino acids. Per germline, CDR1 LGHDT and CDR2 YNNKEL (reference sequence). Trimming left V 0 bases short and J 10 bases short, with 10 bases between. The CDR3 DNA reads as TGTGCCAGCAGCCAAGATAGGAGGTACTCACCCCTCCACTTT. It is translated as CASSQDRRYSPLHF.

This clonotype showed up many times. The gene calls are TRBV24-1 and TRBJ1-2; D may be TRBD1 (6 bases). Germline CDR1 is KGHDR and CDR2 is SFDVKD. The CDR3 runs 16 residues. V lost 3 bases to trimming and J lost 2 bases, with 15 bases between them. The CDR3 reads CATSDTQGGKNYGYTF. CDR3 DNA sequence: TGTGCCACCAGTGATACACAGGGAGGGAAAAACTATGGCTACACCTTC.

The chain carries TRBV19 and TRBJ2-7; 8 bases agree with TRBD1. Unmatched junction bases numbered 4, after V lost 7 bases and J lost 2 bases. CDR3 length: 13 residues. Germline lookup yields CDR1 LNHDA and CDR2 SQIVND (reference sequence). Written as DNA, the CDR3 is TGTGCCAGTATGGGGGGACAGGCCTACGAGCAGTACTTC. Amino acid sequence: CASMGGQAYEQYF.

This clonotype was picked up many times. The chain has TRBV4-2 and TRBJ2-1; 8 nucleotides align to TRBD2. Germline CDR1 LGHNA, CDR2 YNFKEQ. This CDR3 has 17 amino acids. V lost 0 bases to trimming and J lost 4 bases; unmatched junction nucleotides: 8. In DNA, the CDR3 is TGTGCCAGCAGCCAAGAGGGAGCGGGGGAACCGTACAATGAGCAGTTCTTC. Translating it yields CASSQEGAGEPYNEQFF.

This clonotype was detected many times. The chain has TRBV5-1 and TRBJ2-3, with TRBD1 identical over 10 bases. Losses at the gene ends were 10 bases for V and 2 bases for J; bases not matched to a gene: 7. This CDR3 comprises 14 residues. Germline V gene lookup returns CDR1 SGHRS and CDR2 YFSETQ. CDR3 in DNA: TGCGCCTCGCAGACAGGGGGCCCCACAGATACGCAGTATTTT. Translation gives CASQTGGPTDTQYF.

This clonotype appeared many times. The V and J genes are TRBV20-1 and TRBJ1-2; D is unresolved. CDR1 DFQATT and CDR2 SNEGSKA come from the germline V gene (reference sequence). This CDR3 has 13 amino acids. Trimming took off 1 base at V and 2 bases at J, with 8 bases between the two ends. The CDR3 nucleotides are TGCAGTGCTAGAGCGCAGGAAAACTATGGCTACACCTTC. Amino acids: CSARAQENYGYTF.

CDR3 sequence: CASSLECAGEAFF. CDR3 in DNA: TGTGCCAGCAGCTTAGAATGTGCTGGTGAAGCTTTCTTT. The rearrangement uses TRBV7-2 and TRBJ1-1; D uncertain. Germline CDR1 and CDR2: SGHTA and FQGNSA. The CDR3 consists of 13 residues. The V gene lost 1 base and the J gene lost 7 bases, with 10 bases spanning the gap. Using reference TRBV7-2 and TRBJ1-1 for the parts outside the CDR3, the full variable domain is GAGVSQSPSNKVTEKGKDVELRCDPISGHTALYWYRQSLGQGLEFLIYFQGNSAPDKSGLPSDRFSAERTGGSVSTLTIQRTQQEDSAVYLCASSLECAGEAFFGQGTRLTVV.

This clonotype was seen more than once but under ten times. V usage is TRBV7-9 and J usage is TRBJ2-7, with D possibly matching TRBD1 (6 bases). The CDR3 contains 14 residues. Germline-derived CDR1 and CDR2 are SEHNR and FQNEAQ (reference sequence). The V gene lost 3 bases and the J gene lost 4 bases, with 13 bases spanning the gap. The CDR3 protein is CASSFRGPVYEQYF. CDR3 nucleotides: TGTGCCAGCAGCTTCAGGGGTCCGGTTTACGAGCAGTACTTC.

The chain recombines TRBV19 with TRBJ2-5; TRBD1 aligns across 9 bases. CDR1 LNHDA and CDR2 SQIVND come from the germline V gene (reference sequence). Unmatched junction bases numbered 6, after V lost 3 bases and J lost 4 bases. CDR3 size: 15 residues. CDR3 region: CASSMETGGSETQYF. The CDR3 bases are TGTGCCAGTAGTATGGAGACAGGGGGTTCAGAGACCCAGTACTTC.

This clonotype has a count of ten or more. The V gene is TRBV5-1, the J gene TRBJ1-4; the match to TRBD1 covers 7 bases. CDR1 is SGHRS and CDR2 is YFSETQ in the germline V gene. The V and J ends lost 4 bases and 4 bases, in that order; junction bases with no gene match: 7. The CDR3 runs 15 residues. The CDR3 nucleotides read TGCGCCAGCAGCGGGGGGACAGACTATAATGAAAAACTGTTTTTT. It encodes CASSGGTDYNEKLFF.

Ten or more counts support this clonotype. The rearrangement links TRBV14 to TRBJ2-5; D not resolved. Germline V lookup: CDR1 SGHDN, CDR2 FVKESK. V lost 6 bases and J lost 2, with 7 bases in between. This CDR3 has 12 residues. CDR3 nucleotide sequence: TGTGCCAGCAGAGGCGGTCAAGAGACCCAGTACTTC. Residues: CASRGGQETQYF.

This clonotype was seen repeatedly, ten times or more. This sequence joins TRBV12-3 or TRBV12-4 and TRBJ1-1; tentatively, D is TRBD1 (6 bases). With 8 bases removed from V and 6 bases from J, the gap between germline ends came to 10 bases. The CDR3 is 11 amino acids. The CDR3 DNA follows: TGTGCCAGCGGGGGGGGCCCTGAAGCTTTCTTT. This sequence encodes CASGGGPEAFF.

This clonotype was picked up many times. The rearrangement links TRBV6-6 to TRBJ1-4; D gene ambiguous. The CDR3 loop spans 13 amino acids. V lost 7 bases and J lost 11, with 17 bases in between. Germline V gives CDR1 MNHNY, CDR2 SVGAGI (reference sequence). The CDR3 sequence: CASNGLAGEKLFF. In DNA form, the CDR3 reads TGTGCCAGCAATGGACTGGCTGGGGAGAAACTGTTTTTT.

The V call is TRBV4-3, the J call TRBJ2-3, with D perhaps TRBD2 (7 bases). Germline V lookup: CDR1 LGHNA, CDR2 YSLEER. CDR3 length: 18 residues. V was trimmed by 1 base and J by 4 bases, leaving 21 bases between them. CDR3 protein: CASSQGVSRGAYSDTQYF. CDR3 nucleotides: TGCGCCAGCAGCCAAGGCGTTTCCCGGGGGGCCTATTCAGATACGCAGTATTTT.

The chain recombines TRBV4-1 with TRBJ2-1, with D uncertain. The CDR3 spans 13 residues. The V gene's germline CDR1 is MGHRA and CDR2 YSYEKL. Deletions cut 0 bases from V and 7 bases from J, with 7 bases between. The CDR3 here is CASSQDCGNEQFF. CDR3 nucleotides: TGCGCCAGCAGCCAAGATTGTGGGAATGAGCAGTTCTTC.

This clonotype occurred many times. The chain links TRBV6-4 to TRBJ2-3, with 8 bases aligning to TRBD2. This CDR3 spans 14 amino acids. Germline V gene data show CDR1 as MRHNA and CDR2 as SNTAGT. The V and J ends lost 4 bases and 3 bases, in that order; junction bases with no gene match: 3. DNA of the CDR3: TGTGCCAGCAGTGTTTCTAGCGGGACAGATACGCAGTATTTT. This sequence encodes CASSVSSGTDTQYF.

This clonotype was seen repeatedly, ten times or more. The gene calls are TRBV7-2 and TRBJ2-7, with 9 nucleotides matching TRBD1. The CDR3 loop spans 12 amino acids. With 6 bases clipped from V and 3 bases from J, the junction kept 0 bases outside the gene matches. Germline CDR1 is SGHTA and CDR2 is FQGNSA. CDR3 DNA: TGTGCCAGCAGGGGACAGGGCTACGAGCAGTACTTC. The encoded protein is CASRGQGYEQYF.

This clonotype was seen repeatedly, ten times or more. This chain links TRBV18 with TRBJ2-5; D unclear. V was cut by 4 bases and J by 6 bases, with 15 bases left in between. Germline-derived CDR1 and CDR2 are KGHSH and LQKENI. This CDR3 region has 14 residues. The CDR3 DNA reads as TGTGCCAGCTCACGGTGGGTTCCCGATAAGACCCAGTACTTC. The encoded protein is CASSRWVPDKTQYF.

The table lists this clonotype with many counts. The rearrangement uses TRBV12-3 or TRBV12-4 and TRBJ1-1; TRBD1 aligns across 9 bases. This CDR3 spans 14 amino acids. The ends lost 6 bases at V and 2 bases at J; junction bases unmatched: 4. As DNA, the CDR3 is TGTGCCAGCAGCCGCACAGGGGGCAACACTGAAGCTTTCTTT. As protein: CASSRTGGNTEAFF.

The sample holds a few counts of this clonotype. The V gene is TRBV5-1, the J gene TRBJ1-3, with TRBD1 identical over 8 bases. The CDR3 length is 16 residues. Looked up from germline, CDR1 is SGHRS and CDR2 is YFSETQ. J gave up 2 bases and V 0 bases, and 4 bases lay outside the gene matches. The CDR3 is CASSLVQGVPGNTIYF. CDR3 bases: TGCGCCAGCAGCTTGGTACAGGGGGTTCCTGGAAACACCATATATTTT.